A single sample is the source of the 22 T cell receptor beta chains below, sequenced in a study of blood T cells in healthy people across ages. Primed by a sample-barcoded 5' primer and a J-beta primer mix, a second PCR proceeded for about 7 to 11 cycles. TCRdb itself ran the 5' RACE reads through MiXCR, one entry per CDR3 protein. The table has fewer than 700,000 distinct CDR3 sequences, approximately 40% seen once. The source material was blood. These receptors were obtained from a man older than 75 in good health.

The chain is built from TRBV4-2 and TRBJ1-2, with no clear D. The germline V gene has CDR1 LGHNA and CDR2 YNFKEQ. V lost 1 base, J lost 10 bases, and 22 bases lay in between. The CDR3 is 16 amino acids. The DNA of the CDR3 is TGTGCCAGCAGCCAAGTTATGGGCGGCGACGCGTTCGACTACACCTTC. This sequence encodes CASSQVMGGDAFDYTF.

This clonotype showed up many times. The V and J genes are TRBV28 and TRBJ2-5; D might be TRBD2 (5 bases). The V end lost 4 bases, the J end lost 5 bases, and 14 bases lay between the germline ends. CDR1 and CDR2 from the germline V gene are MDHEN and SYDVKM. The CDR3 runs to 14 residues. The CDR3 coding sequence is TGTGCCAGCAGTTCGGGCCCTAGGAGGGAGACCCAGTACTTC. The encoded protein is CASSSGPRRETQYF.

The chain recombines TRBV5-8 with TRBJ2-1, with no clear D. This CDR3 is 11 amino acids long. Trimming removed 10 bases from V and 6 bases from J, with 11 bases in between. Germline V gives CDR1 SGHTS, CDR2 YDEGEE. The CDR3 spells CAVGRVNEQFF. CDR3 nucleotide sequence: TGTGCCGTCGGTAGGGTCAATGAGCAGTTCTTC.

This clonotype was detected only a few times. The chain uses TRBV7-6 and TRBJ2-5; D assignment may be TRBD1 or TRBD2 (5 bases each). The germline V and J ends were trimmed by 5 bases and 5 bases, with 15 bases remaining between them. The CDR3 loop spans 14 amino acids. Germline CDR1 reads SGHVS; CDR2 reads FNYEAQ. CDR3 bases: TGTGCCAGCAGCCGGGACCCGGGGTGGGAGACCCAGTACTTC. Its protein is CASSRDPGWETQYF.

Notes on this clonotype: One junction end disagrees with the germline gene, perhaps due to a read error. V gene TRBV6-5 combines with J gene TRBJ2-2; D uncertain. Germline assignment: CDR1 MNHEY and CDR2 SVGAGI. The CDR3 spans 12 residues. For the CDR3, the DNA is TGTGCTAGCATTCCTCTTCCAGGGGAGCTGTTTTTT. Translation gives CASIPLPGELFF.

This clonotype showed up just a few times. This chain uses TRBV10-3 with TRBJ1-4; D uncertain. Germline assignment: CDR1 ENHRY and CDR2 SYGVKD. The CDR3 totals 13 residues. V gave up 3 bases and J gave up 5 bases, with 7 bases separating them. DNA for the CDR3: TGTGCCATCAGTGACAGTACCAATGAAAAACTGTTTTTT. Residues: CAISDSTNEKLFF.

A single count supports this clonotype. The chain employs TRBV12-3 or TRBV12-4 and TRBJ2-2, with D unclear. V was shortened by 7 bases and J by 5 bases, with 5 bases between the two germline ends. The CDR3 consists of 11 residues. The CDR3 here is CASITTGELFF. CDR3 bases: TGTGCCAGCATCACAACCGGGGAGCTGTTTTTT.

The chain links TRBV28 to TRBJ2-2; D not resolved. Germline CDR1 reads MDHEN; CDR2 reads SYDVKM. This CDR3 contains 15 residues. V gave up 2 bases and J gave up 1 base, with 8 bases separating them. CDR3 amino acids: CASSLNWGNTGELFF. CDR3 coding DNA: TGTGCCAGCAGTTTAAACTGGGGGAACACCGGGGAGCTGTTTTTT.

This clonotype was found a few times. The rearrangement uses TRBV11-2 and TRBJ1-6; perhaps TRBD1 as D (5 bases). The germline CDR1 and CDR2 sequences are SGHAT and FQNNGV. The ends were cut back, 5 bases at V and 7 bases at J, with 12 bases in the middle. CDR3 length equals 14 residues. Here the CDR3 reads CASSRGGRNSPLHF. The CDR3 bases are TGTGCCAGCAGCCGTGGGGGTCGGAATTCACCCCTCCACTTT.

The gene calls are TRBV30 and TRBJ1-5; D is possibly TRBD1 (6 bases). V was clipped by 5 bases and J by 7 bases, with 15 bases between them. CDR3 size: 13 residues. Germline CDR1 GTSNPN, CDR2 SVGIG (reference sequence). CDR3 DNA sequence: TGTGCCTGGGGAGGCAGGGGAGACCAGCCCCAGCATTTT. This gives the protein CAWGGRGDQPQHF. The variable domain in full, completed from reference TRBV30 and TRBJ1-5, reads SQTIHQWPATLVQPVGSPLSLECTVEGTSNPNLYWYRQAAGRGLQLLFYSVGIGQISSEVPQNLSASRPQDRQFILSSKKLLLSDSGFYLCAWGGRGDQPQHFGDGTRLSIL.

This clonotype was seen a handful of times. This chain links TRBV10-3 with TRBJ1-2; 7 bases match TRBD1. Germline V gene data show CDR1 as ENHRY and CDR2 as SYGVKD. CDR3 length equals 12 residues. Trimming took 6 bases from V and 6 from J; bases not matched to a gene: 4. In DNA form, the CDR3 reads TGTGCCATCAGAGGACAGGAGGATGGCTACACCTTC. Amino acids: CAIRGQEDGYTF.

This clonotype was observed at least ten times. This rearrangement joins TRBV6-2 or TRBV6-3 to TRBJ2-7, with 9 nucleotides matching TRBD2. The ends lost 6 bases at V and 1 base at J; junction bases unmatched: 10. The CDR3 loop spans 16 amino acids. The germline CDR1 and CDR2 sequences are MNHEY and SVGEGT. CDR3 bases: TGTGCCAGCAGGACCATCCGCGGGAGGGCATCCTACGAGCAGTACTTC. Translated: CASRTIRGRASYEQYF.

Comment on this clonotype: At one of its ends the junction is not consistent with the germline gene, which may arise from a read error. CDR3 DNA sequence: TGTGCCAGCAGTACTGCCAGCAATCAGCCCCGGCATTTT. It codes for CASSTASNQPRHF. The gene calls are TRBV12-3 or TRBV12-4 and TRBJ1-5; D is unclear. The CDR3 is 13 amino acids.

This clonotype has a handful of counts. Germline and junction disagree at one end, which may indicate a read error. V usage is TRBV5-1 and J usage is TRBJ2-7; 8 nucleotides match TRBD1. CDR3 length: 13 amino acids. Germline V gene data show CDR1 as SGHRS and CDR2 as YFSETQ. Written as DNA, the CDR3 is TGTGCCAGCAGCGGCGGACAGGGCTACGAGCAGTACTTC. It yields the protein CASSGGQGYEQYF.

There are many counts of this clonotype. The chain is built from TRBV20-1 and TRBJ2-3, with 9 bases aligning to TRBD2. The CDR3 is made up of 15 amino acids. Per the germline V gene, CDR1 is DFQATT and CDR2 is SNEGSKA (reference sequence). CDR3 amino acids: CSSSGTSFLGDTQYF. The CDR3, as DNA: TGCAGCAGTTCGGGGACTAGCTTCTTGGGGGATACGCAGTATTTT.

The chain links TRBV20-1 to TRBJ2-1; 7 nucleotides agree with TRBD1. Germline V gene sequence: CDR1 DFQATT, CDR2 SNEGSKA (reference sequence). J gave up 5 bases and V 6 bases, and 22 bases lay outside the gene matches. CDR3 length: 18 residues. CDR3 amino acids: CSAREGVTGPAPNNEQFF. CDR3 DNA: TGCAGTGCGAGGGAAGGCGTGACAGGGCCCGCCCCTAACAATGAGCAGTTCTTC.

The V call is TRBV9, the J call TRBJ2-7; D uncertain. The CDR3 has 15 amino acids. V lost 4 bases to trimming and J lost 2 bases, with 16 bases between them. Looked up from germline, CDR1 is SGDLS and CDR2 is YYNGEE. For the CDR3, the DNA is TGTGCCAGCAGCCCCCGGGCGGCAGGTCCCTACGAGCAGTACTTC. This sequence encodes CASSPRAAGPYEQYF.

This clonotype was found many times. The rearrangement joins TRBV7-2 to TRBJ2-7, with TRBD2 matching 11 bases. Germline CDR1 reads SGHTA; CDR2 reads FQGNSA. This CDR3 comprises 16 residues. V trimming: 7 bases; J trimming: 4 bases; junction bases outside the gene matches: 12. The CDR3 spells CASTQGSGRDLYEQYF. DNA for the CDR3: TGTGCCAGCACCCAAGGTAGCGGGAGGGACTTATACGAGCAGTACTTC. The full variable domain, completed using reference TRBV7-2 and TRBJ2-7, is GAGVSQSPSNKVTEKGKDVELRCDPISGHTALYWYRQSLGQGLEFLIYFQGNSAPDKSGLPSDRFSAERTGGSVSTLTIQRTQQEDSAVYLCASTQGSGRDLYEQYFGPGTRLTVT.

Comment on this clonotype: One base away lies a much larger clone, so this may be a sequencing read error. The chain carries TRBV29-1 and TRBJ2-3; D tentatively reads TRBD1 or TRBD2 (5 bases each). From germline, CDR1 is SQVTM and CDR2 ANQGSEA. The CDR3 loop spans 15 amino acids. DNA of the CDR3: TGCAGCGTTGCCGGGACGGAAGAAAGCACAGATACGCGGTATTTT. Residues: CSVAGTEESTDTRYF.

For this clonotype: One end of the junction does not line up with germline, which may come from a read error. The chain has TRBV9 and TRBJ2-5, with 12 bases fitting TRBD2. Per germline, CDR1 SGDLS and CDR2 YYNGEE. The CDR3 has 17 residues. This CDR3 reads CASSVADLAGGQETRYF. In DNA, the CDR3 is TGTGCCAGCAGCGTAGCTGACCTAGCGGGAGGGCAAGAGACCCGGTACTTC.

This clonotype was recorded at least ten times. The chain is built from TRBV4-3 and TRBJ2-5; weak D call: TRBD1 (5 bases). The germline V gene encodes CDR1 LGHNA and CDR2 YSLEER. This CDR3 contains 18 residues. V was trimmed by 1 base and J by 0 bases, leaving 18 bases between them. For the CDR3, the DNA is TGCGCCAGCAGCCAAGGGCTGTCTGGGGCGTTAGACCAAGAGACCCAGTACTTC. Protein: CASSQGLSGALDQETQYF.

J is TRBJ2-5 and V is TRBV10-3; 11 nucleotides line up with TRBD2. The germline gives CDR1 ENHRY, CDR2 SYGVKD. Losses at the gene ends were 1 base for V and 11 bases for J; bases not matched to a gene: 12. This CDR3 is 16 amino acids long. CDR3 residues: CAISEWTSGQYNEQYF. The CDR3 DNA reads TGTGCCATCAGTGAGTGGACTAGCGGGCAATACAATGAGCAGTACTTC.